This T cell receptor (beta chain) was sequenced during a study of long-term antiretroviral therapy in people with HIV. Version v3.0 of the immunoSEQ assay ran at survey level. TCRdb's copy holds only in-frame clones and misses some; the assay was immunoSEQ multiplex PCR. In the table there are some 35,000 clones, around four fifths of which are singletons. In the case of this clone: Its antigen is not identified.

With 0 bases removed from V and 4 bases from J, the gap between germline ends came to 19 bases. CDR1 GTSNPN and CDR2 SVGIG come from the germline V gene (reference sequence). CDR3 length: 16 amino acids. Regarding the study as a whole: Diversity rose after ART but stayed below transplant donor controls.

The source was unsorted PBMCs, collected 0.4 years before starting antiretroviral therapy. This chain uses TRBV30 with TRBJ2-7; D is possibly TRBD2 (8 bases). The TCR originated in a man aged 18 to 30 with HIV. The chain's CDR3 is CAWSVPGTRGQYEQYF. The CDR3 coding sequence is TGTGCCTGGAGTGTACCCGGGACTAGGGGGCAATACGAGCAGTACTTC.